These 25 T cell receptor beta chains originate from one sample sequenced in a study of OX40 agonist ivuxolimab in advanced cancers. Data came from immunoSEQ multiplex PCR; TCRdb stores just in-frame clones and leaves some out. The repertoire holds about 37,000 clones, with about 80% as singletons. The sequenced sample was CD4+ or CD8+ T cells sorted from blood, obtained in a trial of the OX40 agonist ivuxolimab. These receptors all stem from an adult with an advanced solid tumor such as melanoma, head and neck, liver or kidney cancer.

This clone was detected only once. The CDR3 protein is CASSPTGGGYGYTF. DNA of the CDR3: TGTGCCAGCAGCCCGACAGGGGGCGGCTATGGCTACACCTTC. The gene calls are TRBV7-2 and TRBJ1-2; TRBD1 agrees at 10 bases. The CDR3 has 14 residues. V gave up 5 bases and J gave up 4 bases; unmatched junction bases: 4. The germline V gene encodes CDR1 SGHTA and CDR2 FQGNSA.

The V and J genes are TRBV19 and TRBJ2-1, with 8 bases lining up with TRBD1. Trimming at V came to 6 bases and at J to 6 bases, leaving 4 bases not matched to a gene. This CDR3 has 13 residues. Germline assignment: CDR1 LNHDA and CDR2 SQIVND (reference sequence). The CDR3 protein is CASRDREGNEQFF. CDR3 bases: TGTGCCAGTAGGGACAGGGAAGGCAATGAGCAGTTCTTC. The variable domain in full, completed from reference TRBV19 and TRBJ2-1, reads DGGITQSPKYLFRKEGQNVTLSCEQNLNHDAMYWYRQDPGQGLRLIYYSQIVNDFQKGDIAEGYSVSREKKESFPLTVTSAQKNPTAFYLCASRDREGNEQFFGPGTRLTVL.

This CDR3 is CASSITGGDRVNNEQFF. CDR3 sequence (DNA): TGTGCCAGTAGTATAACGGGCGGGGACAGGGTCAACAATGAGCAGTTCTTC. The V gene is TRBV19, the J gene TRBJ2-1, with 9 bases aligning to TRBD1. Germline trimming cut 2 bases from V and 5 bases from J; bases unmatched to any gene: 10. The CDR3 length is 17 residues. The germline V gene has CDR1 LNHDA and CDR2 SQIVND (reference sequence). The variable domain in full, completed from reference TRBV19 and TRBJ2-1, reads DGGITQSPKYLFRKEGQNVTLSCEQNLNHDAMYWYRQDPGQGLRLIYYSQIVNDFQKGDIAEGYSVSREKKESFPLTVTSAQKNPTAFYLCASSITGGDRVNNEQFFGPGTRLTVL.

The V gene is TRBV9, the J gene TRBJ2-1; 8 positions agree with TRBD2. Germline V gene data show CDR1 as SGDLS and CDR2 as YYNGEE. Trimming at V came to 1 base and at J to 7 bases, leaving 7 bases not matched to a gene. This CDR3 is built from 15 residues. CDR3 loop: CASSVTGTSGNEQFF. For the CDR3, the DNA is TGTGCCAGCAGCGTAACCGGGACTAGTGGTAATGAGCAGTTCTTC.

The V gene is TRBV6-1, the J gene TRBJ1-2, with TRBD1 matching 11 bases. CDR1 is MNHNS and CDR2 is SASEGT in the germline V gene. With V trimmed by 6 bases and J by 7 bases, 4 bases remained unmatched. CDR3 length equals 13 residues. CDR3 loop: CASRGQGVLGYTF. CDR3 DNA: TGTGCCAGCAGGGGACAGGGGGTACTTGGCTACACCTTC.

The gene calls are TRBV5-5 and TRBJ2-3; D might be TRBD1 or TRBD2, each matching 5 bases. The CDR3 loop spans 14 amino acids. Trimming shortened V by 1 base and J by 4 bases, and 10 bases separated the two germline ends. Germline V gene data show CDR1 as SGHKS and CDR2 as YYEKEE (reference sequence). CDR3 coding DNA: TGTGCCAGCAGCTTGTGGGACGGGGCAGATACGCAGTATTTT. This encodes CASSLWDGADTQYF.

The chain links TRBV27 to TRBJ1-5; no clear D. Trimming took 2 bases from V and 6 from J, leaving 8 bases between them. The CDR3 totals 13 residues. Germline V lookup: CDR1 MNHEY, CDR2 SMNVEV (reference sequence). The CDR3, as DNA: TGTGCCAGCAGTTTAGGTTGGGGTCAGCCCCAGCATTTT. Translating gives CASSLGWGQPQHF.

This chain connects TRBV4-1 to TRBJ2-7, with D uncertain. Trimming pared 4 bases from V and 6 bases from J, leaving 13 bases between. CDR3 size: 13 residues. From germline, CDR1 is MGHRA and CDR2 YSYEKL. The CDR3 DNA reads as TGCGCCAGCAGCCCTCAATTCCCGCGCGAGCAGTACTTC. Its protein is CASSPQFPREQYF.

V is TRBV4-1 and J is TRBJ1-2; D not certain. This CDR3 has 15 residues. Germline CDR1 is MGHRA and CDR2 is YSYEKL. Trimming took 2 bases from V and 3 from J, leaving 13 bases between them. This CDR3 is CASSQIPGNDYGYTF. CDR3 coding DNA: TGCGCCAGCAGCCAAATCCCTGGAAACGACTATGGCTACACCTTC.

The rearrangement uses TRBV5-4 and TRBJ1-1; D is uncertain. This CDR3 has 13 amino acids. Germline lookup yields CDR1 SGHNT and CDR2 YYREEE (reference sequence). Trimming cost V 2 bases and J 1 base, with 6 bases left between them. The chain's CDR3 is CASSFRGNTEAFF. In nucleotides, the CDR3 is TGTGCCAGCAGCTTTAGAGGGAACACTGAAGCTTTCTTT.

The chain carries TRBV6-1 and TRBJ1-1; no firm D call. This CDR3 is 15 amino acids long. Per germline, CDR1 MNHNS and CDR2 SASEGT. The V gene lost 1 base and the J gene lost 0 bases, with 9 bases spanning the gap. CDR3 protein: CASSEDLALNTEAFF. CDR3 sequence (DNA): TGTGCCAGCAGTGAAGATCTAGCTTTGAACACTGAAGCTTTCTTT.

The chain recombines TRBV6-1 with TRBJ1-1; D remains unclear. Germline values: CDR1 MNHNS, CDR2 SASEGT. Trimming shortened V by 5 bases and J by 1 base, and 11 bases separated the two germline ends. CDR3 length: 14 amino acids. CDR3 amino acids: CASSYQATNTEAFF. The CDR3 coding sequence is TGTGCCAGCAGTTATCAGGCAACGAACACTGAAGCTTTCTTT.

The rearrangement joins TRBV5-6 to TRBJ1-5; 7 positions match TRBD1. The CDR3 spans 14 residues. Losses at the gene ends were 2 bases for V and 4 bases for J; bases not matched to a gene: 3. Germline loops: CDR1 SGHDT, CDR2 YYEEEE. The CDR3 here is CASSFSTGNQPQHF. The CDR3 bases are TGTGCCAGCAGCTTTTCGACAGGGAATCAGCCCCAGCATTTT.

Notes on this clone: Other DNA sequences in this sample translate to the same CDR3. The chain carries TRBV19 and TRBJ2-7; D is unclear. This CDR3 region has 13 residues. V lost 4 bases, J lost 2 bases, and 9 bases lay in between. The V gene's germline CDR1 is LNHDA and CDR2 SQIVND (reference sequence). The CDR3 protein is CASSTDGAYEQYF. CDR3 nucleotide sequence: TGTGCCAGTAGTACAGACGGCGCCTACGAGCAGTACTTC. Variable domain in full (rest from reference TRBV19 and TRBJ2-7): DGGITQSPKYLFRKEGQNVTLSCEQNLNHDAMYWYRQDPGQGLRLIYYSQIVNDFQKGDIAEGYSVSREKKESFPLTVTSAQKNPTAFYLCASSTDGAYEQYFGPGTRLTVT.

V gene TRBV13 combines with J gene TRBJ2-1; 7 bases agree with TRBD2. CDR3 length: 14 residues. Losses at the gene ends were 5 bases for V and 5 bases for J; bases not matched to a gene: 6. The germline V gene has CDR1 PRHDT and CDR2 FYEKMQ (reference sequence). CDR3 amino acids: CASSTGGTNNEQFF. In DNA, the CDR3 is TGTGCCAGCAGCACCGGGGGGACCAACAATGAGCAGTTCTTC.

V is TRBV6-1 and J is TRBJ1-5, with a weak D call TRBD1 (5 bases). The V end was cut by 3 bases, the J end by 6 bases, with 15 bases between. This CDR3 is 15 amino acids long. The germline gives CDR1 MNHNS, CDR2 SASEGT. The CDR3 region is CASSEVVGGGQPQHF. CDR3 nucleotides: TGTGCCAGCAGTGAGGTGGTTGGGGGGGGTCAGCCCCAGCATTTT.

The V and J genes are TRBV7-8 and TRBJ2-5; D is ambiguous. Germline V gives CDR1 SGHVS, CDR2 FQNEAQ. This CDR3 has 15 amino acids. Trimming left V 1 base short and J 4 bases short, with 13 bases between. DNA of the CDR3: TGTGCCAGCAGCTTAGGTGGCCTTTTTAGAGAGACCCAGTACTTC. It is translated as CASSLGGLFRETQYF.

V gene TRBV7-9 combines with J gene TRBJ1-4; 7 bases match TRBD1. The V gene's germline CDR1 is SEHNR and CDR2 FQNEAQ (reference sequence). This CDR3 has 15 amino acids. J gave up 6 bases and V 5 bases, and 9 bases lay outside the gene matches. CDR3 sequence reads: CASSAQTGNDEKLFF. CDR3 DNA sequence: TGTGCCAGCAGCGCACAGACAGGGAACGATGAAAAACTGTTTTTT.

The V and J genes are TRBV30 and TRBJ1-1, with a tentative D call TRBD1 (6 bases). V was cut by 5 bases and J by 2 bases, with 9 bases left in between. Germline V gene data show CDR1 as GTSNPN and CDR2 as SVGIG (reference sequence). The CDR3 runs 12 residues. In nucleotides, the CDR3 is TGTGCCTGGCAAGGGGGTAACACTGAAGCTTTCTTT. Translation: CAWQGGNTEAFF.

To note about this clone: Other DNA sequences from this sample encode an identical CDR3 as well. The V gene is TRBV27, the J gene TRBJ2-1; D call uncertain. CDR3 length: 13 residues. V was clipped by 0 bases and J by 2 bases, with 2 bases between them. Germline V CDR1 and CDR2: MNHEY, SMNVEV (reference sequence). In nucleotides, the CDR3 is TGTGCCAGCAGTTTATCTGCCTACAATGAGCAGTTCTTC. This translates into CASSLSAYNEQFF.

V is TRBV28 and J is TRBJ2-1; unclear D gene. The ends were cut back, 3 bases at V and 9 bases at J, with 18 bases in the middle. Germline V gene lookup returns CDR1 MDHEN and CDR2 SYDVKM. The CDR3 is 15 amino acids. The CDR3 reads CASSFEAGLRTEQFF. CDR3 nucleotide sequence: TGTGCCAGCAGTTTCGAGGCAGGATTGCGAACTGAGCAGTTCTTC.

The count of this clone is one. V usage is TRBV5-6 and J usage is TRBJ2-1; tentatively, D is TRBD2 (6 bases). V dropped 3 bases and J dropped 10 bases, with 17 bases sitting between them. The CDR3 runs 14 residues. Per the germline V gene, CDR1 is SGHDT and CDR2 is YYEEEE. The CDR3 bases are TGTGCCAGCAGCTCCGGGAGCACCCTTGGAGAGCAGTTCTTC. It codes for CASSSGSTLGEQFF. The full variable domain, rest sourced from reference TRBV5-6 and TRBJ2-1, is DAGVTQSPTHLIKTRGQQVTLRCSPKSGHDTVSWYQQALGQGPQFIFQYYEEEERQRGNFPDRFSGHQFPNYSSELNVNALLLGDSALYLCASSSGSTLGEQFFGPGTRLTVL.

This chain joins TRBV28 and TRBJ2-2, with no clear D. The V end was cut by 6 bases, the J end by 4 bases, with 15 bases between. The length of the CDR3 is 15 residues. Germline-derived CDR1 and CDR2 are MDHEN and SYDVKM. Here the CDR3 reads CASRPPGLGTGELFF. The CDR3 coding sequence is TGTGCCAGCAGACCACCAGGCCTTGGCACCGGGGAGCTGTTTTTT. Full variable domain (outside the CDR3, taken from reference TRBV28 and TRBJ2-2): DVKVTQSSRYLVKRTGEKVFLECVQDMDHENMFWYRQDPGLGLRLIYFSYDVKMKEKGDIPEGYSVSREKKERFSLILESASTNQTSMYLCASRPPGLGTGELFFGEGSRLTVL.

This clone came up once. The rearrangement uses TRBV25-1 and TRBJ2-7; D is unclear. Trimming left V 1 base short and J 0 bases short, with 10 bases between. This CDR3 has 15 amino acids. Germline CDR1 is MGHDK and CDR2 is SYGVNS. The CDR3 spells CASSELDDSSYEQYF. The CDR3 region has the DNA TGTGCCAGCAGTGAATTAGACGATAGCTCCTACGAGCAGTACTTC.

The chain is built from TRBV30 and TRBJ2-3; 8 bases line up with TRBD1. The length of the CDR3 is 14 residues. The junction had 3 bases not matched to a gene; V was cut back by 1 base and J by 3 bases. Germline CDR1 is GTSNPN and CDR2 is SVGIG (reference sequence). The CDR3 DNA is TGTGCCTGGAGTGGGGGACAGGTAACAGATACGCAGTATTTT. It encodes CAWSGGQVTDTQYF.